The rows below give T cell receptor beta chains drawn from one sample of a study of radiotherapy plus CTLA-4 blockade in lung cancer. Only in-frame clones appear in the TCRdb table, and some are missing; sequencing was by immunoSEQ multiplex PCR. The sample has around 30,000 clones, 70% to 80% seen once; the top ten hold 14%. Sequences were derived from peripheral blood, sampled from a patient treated with radiotherapy plus ipilimumab. The source of these receptors is a human donor with non-small cell lung cancer that progressed on radiotherapy plus ipilimumab. Both conserved end residues are part of each CDR3. A D gene is named only where the DNA matches it firmly. Rows may omit the clone size; those that give it use once, few, many or a size class.

D,size,V,J,CDR3,DNA
-,-,TRBV19,TRBJ1-2,CASSRTLRDYGYTF,TGTGCCAGTAGTAGAACTTTACGTGACTATGGCTACACCTTC
-,-,TRBV28,TRBJ2-5,CASSFTLSGQQETQYF,TGTGCCAGCAGTTTCACCCTTAGCGGACAGCAAGAGACCCAGTACTTC
-,-,TRBV7-6,TRBJ1-2,CASSLGVRGQDYGYTF,TGTGCCAGCAGCTTAGGAGTGAGGGGTCAGGACTATGGCTACACCTTC
TRBD1,-,TRBV6-5,TRBJ1-5,CASSPDRIGRQPQHF,TGTGCCAGCAGTCCGGACAGGATAGGAAGGCAGCCCCAGCATTTT
TRBD1,few,TRBV6-5,TRBJ1-2,CASSSAGGLYGYTF,TGTGCCAGCAGTTCCGCAGGGGGCCTCTATGGCTACACCTTC
-,-,TRBV11-2,TRBJ2-5,CASSSGPKDKQYF,TGTGCCAGCAGCTCCGGCCCAAAGGACAAGCAGTACTTC
-,-,TRBV19,TRBJ1-5,CASTDDPNQPQHF,TGTGCCAGTACCGACGACCCAAATCAGCCCCAGCATTTT
-,few,TRBV7-9,TRBJ2-7,CASSGDNAYEQYF,TGTGCCAGCAGCGGGGACAATGCCTACGAGCAGTACTTC
-,-,TRBV28,TRBJ1-2,CASSFPSLVGGGGYTF,TGTGCCAGCAGTTTCCCGTCCTTGGTCGGGGGAGGGGGCTACACCTTC
-,-,TRBV9,TRBJ1-5,CASSPKTNQPQHF,TGTGCCAGCAGCCCTAAAACCAATCAGCCCCAGCATTTT
-,-,TRBV5-1,TRBJ2-2,CASSAVGTGELFF,TGCGCCAGCAGCGCTGTCGGCACCGGGGAGCTGTTTTTT
-,-,TRBV28,TRBJ1-2,CASSHQRVLNYGYTF,TGTGCCAGCAGTCACCAGAGGGTTTTAAACTATGGCTACACCTTC
-,-,TRBV5-4,TRBJ1-3,CASSFNGLGNTIYF,TGTGCCAGCAGCTTCAATGGGCTGGGAAACACCATATATTTT
-,-,TRBV4-1,TRBJ2-1,CASSQAGGSSYNEQFF,TGCGCCAGCAGCCAAGCAGGGGGGAGCTCCTACAATGAGCAGTTCTTC
TRBD1,-,TRBV28,TRBJ1-4,CASSLTGQENEKLFF,TGTGCCAGCAGTTTAACGGGACAGGAAAATGAAAAACTGTTTTTT
TRBD1,-,TRBV19,TRBJ1-1,CASTLRDRGRGTEAFF,TGTGCCAGTACCCTGAGAGACAGGGGGCGGGGGACTGAAGCTTTCTTT
-,-,TRBV6-5,TRBJ1-1,CASSYRVDTEAFF,TGTGCCAGCAGTTACCGGGTTGACACTGAAGCTTTCTTT
-,few,TRBV29-1,TRBJ1-2,CSVRGQGQDYGYTF,TGCAGCGTTCGGGGCCAGGGCCAAGACTATGGCTACACCTTC
-,few,TRBV4-1,TRBJ2-7,CASSQTSGPMYEQYF,TGCGCCAGCAGCCAGACAAGTGGTCCAATGTACGAGCAGTACTTC
TRBD1,-,TRBV2,TRBJ1-5,CASSVTTGPNQPQHF,TGTGCCAGCAGTGTAACGACAGGGCCCAATCAGCCCCAGCATTTT
TRBD1,once,TRBV4-3,TRBJ2-5,CASSQEGTGQETQYF,TGCGCCAGCAGCCAAGAGGGGACAGGGCAAGAGACCCAGTACTTC
TRBD2,-,TRBV2,TRBJ2-3,CASSEERGDTDTQYF,TGTGCCAGCAGTGAAGAGCGGGGGGACACAGATACGCAGTATTTT
-,-,TRBV5-6,TRBJ2-7,CASSLPERRSSYEQYF,TGTGCCAGCAGCTTACCTGAGCGGCGAAGCTCCTACGAGCAGTACTTC
-,-,TRBV4-1,TRBJ2-6,CASSQEAGGSGGANVLTF,TGCGCCAGCAGCCAAGAGGCCGGGGGAAGCGGTGGGGCCAACGTCCTGACTTTC
-,-,TRBV15,TRBJ2-3,CATSRDRSIGDTQYF,TGTGCCACCAGCAGAGATAGGTCAATAGGAGATACGCAGTATTTT
-,few,TRBV13,TRBJ1-1,CASSLGGQPMNTEAFF,TGTGCCAGCAGCTTAGGCGGTCAGCCAATGAACACTGAAGCTTTCTTT
TRBD1,few,TRBV27,TRBJ1-1,CASRRTGLNTEAFF,TGTGCCAGCAGAAGGACAGGCCTGAACACTGAAGCTTTCTTT
-,-,TRBV4-3,TRBJ2-2,CASRPSGNTGELFF,TGCGCCAGCAGGCCGTCGGGGAACACCGGGGAGCTGTTTTTT
-,-,TRBV30,TRBJ1-2,CAWTQAGGYTF,TGTGCCTGGACGCAGGCGGGTGGCTACACCTTC